This TCR beta chain came from a study of coeliac disease. Study results and limitations: Only 1 of 6 controls, but about 50% of the 18 coeliac samples, showed published gliadin-specific TRB sequences. According to the authors, this method cannot detect gliadin-specific T cells in an unbiased way.

About this clone: Antigen unknown.

V was shortened by 4 bases and J by 3 bases, with 8 bases between the two germline ends. The CDR3 sequence is 13 residues long. Per the germline V gene, CDR1 is SGHRS and CDR2 is YFSETQ. Profiled with immunoSEQ multiplex PCR; TCRdb holds only in-frame clones, not every one. In the table there are some 8,900 clones, roughly 67% of which are singletons. The sequenced material came from lamina propria lymphocytes from the gut. The chain employs TRBV5-1 and TRBJ1-3; D gene ambiguous. The sequence came from an older woman with celiac disease. The CDR3 bases are TGCGCCAGCAGCGGAGGCCTTGGAAACACCATATATTTT. It encodes CASSGGLGNTIYF.